This T cell receptor beta chain is from a study of cytomegalovirus exposure and HLA in healthy donors (dated by TCRdb to the late 2010s). In the study overall: According to an earlier analysis of 450 to 650 of the donors, about 179 million T cells yielded over 90 million unique TCR beta sequences and about 280 Gb of sequence data. Approximately 330 gigabases of sequencing data and roughly 80 million unique TCR sequences made up an early release that covered nearly 650 HLA-typed donors. Of the 300 to 500 genotyped donors, 75% to 85% were placed in the genetic ancestry cluster associated with self-reported Caucasian donors. The study aimed to test whether signatures of past pathogen exposure could be identified by cataloging public T cell receptors. The study profiled the T cell repertoires of hundreds of subjects by immunosequencing and related them to cytomegalovirus serostatus. Besides the first cohort of roughly 700 subjects, a separate validation cohort made up of about 120 different subjects was used. The study combined high-throughput TCR immunosequencing, statistical association of individual TCRs with disease status, and machine learning to predict cytomegalovirus infection status. A later analysis re-analyzed previously published TCR beta repertoires from roughly 690 donors and added high-resolution HLA genotyping to study TCR occurrence patterns. Rather than using new phenotypic data, the later analysis identified candidate immune exposures from TCR beta sequences and from how often those sequences occurred across donors. An earlier analysis of 587 of the donors used high-throughput TCR beta sequencing to judge whether each TCR beta V gene segment behaved as functional or pseudogenic. Alongside the repertoire data, information on donor age, sex, ethnicity and CMV serostatus was compiled. A later genetic analysis used genome-wide SNP genotypes for 398 of the 666 donors, treating that subset as a discovery cohort. All discovery cohort repertoires had been generated using a single sequencing platform. HLA typing included class I and class II loci at four-digit resolution. Typing coverage varied by locus: roughly 620-640 donors for A, B, C, DRB1 and DQB1; 500 to 550 for DQA1; about 600 for DPA1; approximately 490 for DPB1. A handful of DR-DQ haplotypes were handled as single units for association and clustering because linkage in the cohort was strong. Across 398 genotyped donors of the cohort, an average of roughly 250,000 unique TCR beta nucleotide sequences per donor were sequenced, and roughly 18% of those sequences were non-productive. Results the study describes overall, beyond this receptor: While some public TCRs were present in many individuals, most TCR sequences turned up only very rarely across donors. Assigning TCR associations to individual alleles was difficult when HLA alleles, especially DR and DQ, strongly co-occurred. Broadly in line with IMGT annotations, most TCR beta V segments showed up in productive rearrangements about 87% or about 30% of the time in an earlier analysis of several hundred of the donors. Most CMV-associated TCR beta chains appeared to be HLA-restricted in a later analysis, and the HLA associations seemed to be driven largely by CMV exposure. According to the authors, the approach could potentially be generalized to other disease states and immunological phenotypes. According to a later analysis, TCR association rates differed among HLA loci, with DRB1 alleles showing the most associated TCRs and HLA-C alleles showing the fewest. The only immune exposure information available for the cohort was CMV serostatus. Three of the identified cytomegalovirus-associated TCR beta chains were confirmed in vitro to be specific for cytomegalovirus antigens. The cohort was sequenced for TCR beta chains only, and without alpha or paired-chain data the features that could be detected were limited. In both the original and validation cohorts, the classifier was reported to diagnose cytomegalovirus status with high specificity and sensitivity. Correlated functional status among segregating V segments might be attributable to linkage disequilibrium, but an unknown experimental factor could not be ruled out. In a later analysis, HLA-associated TCR beta chains showed more clonal expansion and lower generation probabilities than non-associated chains that were equally common. Because counts were too low, about 18 rarely observed V segments, including chromosome 9 orphons, were excluded from the earlier analysis of around 590 of the donors. A further reported finding was that TCR beta sequences accurately predicted the HLA-A and HLA-B alleles for most subjects in the first cohort. The 87-base-pair reads could not distinguish some IMGT-functional V segments, including TRBV6-2 and TRBV6-3, so those segments were excluded. Because some donors lacked HLA typing at each locus, the association tests relied only on the typed subset. In the study, around 160 TCR beta chains were listed as associated with cytomegalovirus. The sequencing pipeline was judged likely to have produced a cluster of highly shared sequence variants as a technical artifact. Presence/absence analyses assumed roughly uniform sequencing depth across donors, an assumption that may not hold. An association between a missense DCLRE1C variant and V-gene and J-gene trimming of TCR beta chains was found in a later genetic analysis and replicated in an independent cohort. According to a later genetic analysis, donors in an Asian-associated ancestry cluster had fewer N-insertions in productive TCRs than the approximately 650-donor mean. Specific HLA alleles were associated with about 17,000 TCR beta sequences at a false discovery rate of 0.05 in a later analysis. In a later analysis, several top co-occurrence clusters were reported to appear linked to parvovirus B19, influenza, CMV and Epstein-Barr virus.

About this clone: Its antigen specificity is not known. Per-base quality was not reported, and no clone a single base away is much larger than it.

In total, roughly 670 healthy bone marrow donors made up the cohort. All cohort members were sampled while nominally healthy, although unrecorded immune exposures were likely present. The donor was CMV seropositive and was included in the group of 250 to 300 seropositive cohort members. A peripheral blood sample was collected from each donor, and TCR beta sequencing was performed on peripheral blood mononuclear cells. The Qiagen DNeasy Blood Extraction Kit was used to extract genomic DNA from the blood cell samples. CDR1 GTSNPN and CDR2 SVGIG were looked up in the germline V gene (reference sequence). The CDR3 holds 12 amino acids from the cysteine to the phenylalanine. Left in the record is the CDR3 DNA by itself, 36 bases read in frame from the first base. The library was prepared using the immunoSEQ multiplex PCR assay. The multiplex PCR relied on a mix of 60 forward primers for TCR Vbeta segments and 13 reverse primers for TCR Jbeta segments. The CDR3 region of rearranged TCR beta genes was amplified from genomic DNA with a multiplex PCR assay. Amplified TCR beta libraries were sequenced as 87-base-pair reads on the Illumina HiSeq System. As for the original processing: A later analysis tallied tens of millions of unique TCR beta chains across the 666 repertoires, and about 10 million of those chains were shared by two or more donors. To remove PCR and sequencing errors, raw reads were error-corrected and collapsed into unique sequences using a nearest-neighbor algorithm that merged closely related sequences. CDR3 sequences were aligned to IMGT reference sequences to assign V, D and J gene segments. For a sequence to be retained, a match of at least six nucleotides to both a V gene segment and a J gene segment was required. A rearrangement was called productive if the CDR3 had no stop codons and remained in frame with V and J, and every other rearrangement was called non-productive. Following IMGT convention, CDR3 was defined as the stretch from the second conserved V-encoded cysteine up to the conserved J-encoded phenylalanine. The earlier analysis of about 570 of the donors excluded any sequence lacking an unambiguous match to a single V gene segment. An earlier analysis of approximately 590 of the donors classified V segments as functional when productive rearrangements were above 56.7% and as segregating when the standard deviation between donors was above 5%. To diagnose cytomegalovirus status from the catalog of TCR beta chain sequences, a statistical classification framework was built. V and J gene assignment, in a later analysis, came from comparing TCR nucleotide sequences with IMGT/GENE-DB human TR gene sequences. In a later analysis, CDR3 sequences and most-parsimonious VDJ recombination scenarios were assigned using the TCRdist pipeline. In a later analysis, every TCR beta chain was defined by the combination of its CDR3 amino acid sequence and its V-gene family, and reads without a unique V-gene family were dropped. To address suspected cross-contamination and a sequencing artifact, a later analysis removed 450 to 700 highly shared, low-generation-probability nucleotide sequences. In a later analysis, a clonal expansion index for each public chain was calculated from normalized within-repertoire ranks of inferred template counts. In a later analysis, generation probabilities were computed with a VDJ recombination model fitted to out-of-frame rearrangements, and the resulting probabilities were checked against IGoR. In a later analysis, TCR-TCR, TCR-HLA and TCR-CMV co-occurrence was scored with hypergeometric tests, and a repertoire-size bias correction was applied to TCR pairs. A later analysis estimated false discovery rates by permuting HLA or CMV assignments 20 times. In a later analysis, co-occurring TCRs were grouped using DBSCAN, with TCRdist sequence similarity added in when clustering inside HLA-allele-positive subsets. Repertoires with fewer than 30,000 or more than 120,000 public chains, plus five repertoires with anomalous nucleotide sharing, were excluded from co-occurrence clustering. TCRdb provides this immuneACCESS table in a form limited to in-frame rearrangements. Some clones are lacking; in checked studies, under half of them reflect an unresolved V gene, and why the rest are absent is not known. The V and J calls and clone size were taken over from that table, and D and trimming were inferred from the DNA. This sample has 170,000 or so clones in its table, and about three quarters of those were observed once. 3.7% of the sample lies in the top ten.

Recombination joined TRBV30 with TRBJ2-5; a tentative D match to TRBD1 spans 5 bases. With the DNA end fitting TRBJ2-7 better, the J assignment may be wrong. The sequencing input was PBMCs. The receptor's source is a woman aged 55-69 years in good health and CMV-seropositive. The CDR3 in this case is CALQDGSYEQYF. The DNA sequence is as follows: TGTGCCTTACAGGACGGTTCCTACGAGCAGTACTTC.